This is a list of T cell receptor beta chains from one sample in a study of CD8 T cells in Susac syndrome. TCRdb redid the calling of the immunoSEQ multiplex PCR reads with MiXCR, one entry per CDR3 protein. The table records 100,000 to 150,000 distinct CDR3 sequences, about 95% of them present only once. Specimen: CD4+ T cells from PBMCs. These receptors originate from a human donor in good health. The conserved cysteine and the conserved F or W are not part of the CDR3 here.

TRBJ2-1,TRBV7-2,ASSLGTGYEQF
TRBJ2-1,TRBV4-2,ASSQEGHTGEQF
TRBJ2-5,TRBV2,ASIRGPQETQY
TRBJ2-7,TRBV27,ASSWDWGYEQY
TRBJ1-5,TRBV9,ASSVEGNLNQPQH
TRBJ2-6,TRBV2,ASSERGSGANVLT
TRBJ2-2,TRBV9,ASSKWTDTGELF
TRBJ2-7,TRBV29-1,SVVPSGGSSYEQY
TRBJ1-1,TRBV5-1,ASSLGAGQGVDTEAF
TRBJ1-2,TRBV7-9,ASSFRGRGDYGYT
TRBJ1-1,TRBV7-2,ASSFTYPAGETEAF
TRBJ1-2,TRBV2,ASSVGQRLGYGYT
TRBJ2-1,TRBV20-1,SAKIPSGSLNEQF
TRBJ1-3,TRBV7-2,ASSPQMSGNTIY
TRBJ2-1,TRBV2,ASTQGYNEQF
TRBJ2-1,TRBV29-1,SVELGLAGDNEQF
TRBJ2-2,TRBV6-5,ASSQGRGGELF
TRBJ2-7,TRBV7-8,ASSLVTGAGAFFYEQY
TRBJ1-1,TRBV20-1,SALDQGIDTEAF